These T cell receptor beta chains were read from a single sample in a study of blood T cell repertoires in COVID-19. TCRdb's copy holds only in-frame clones and misses some; the assay was immunoSEQ multiplex PCR. This table has about 330,000 clones, approximately 90% appearing once. Sample: peripheral blood. The receptors stem from a man aged 25 to 45 with COVID-19, enrolled during active disease. Each CDR3 is given with its conserved first and last residue. Each record gives: D gene, clone size, J gene, V gene, CDR3 protein, CDR3 DNA. The D gene is left open where the match is weak. The size of a clone is reported for some rows only, either as once, few or many, or as a class for expanded clones.

TRBD1 - TRBJ1-2 TRBV7-3 CASSLTGQGEDGYTF TGTGCCAGCAGCTTAACGGGACAGGGTGAAGATGGCTACACCTTC
- - TRBJ1-5 TRBV30 CAWSSGSNQPQHF TGTGCCTGGAGTTCAGGGAGCAATCAGCCCCAGCATTTT
TRBD1 - TRBJ1-4 TRBV5-4 CASSQTGGHEKLFF TGTGCCAGCAGCCAAACAGGGGGCCATGAAAAACTGTTTTTT
- - TRBJ1-5 TRBV7-9 CASSSSGSTMEPQHF TGTGCCAGCAGCTCCAGTGGTTCGACAATGGAGCCCCAGCATTTT
- - TRBJ2-1 TRBV6-4 CASSDSNCPHGEQFF TGTGCCAGCAGTGACTCGAACTGTCCGCATGGTGAGCAGTTCTTC
- - TRBJ1-1 TRBV4-1 CASSQGTVYTEAFF TGCGCCAGCAGCCAAGGGACAGTCTACACTGAAGCTTTCTTT
- - TRBJ2-1 TRBV6-6 CASSYQGTTFNEQFF TGTGCCAGCAGTTACCAGGGAACCACCTTCAATGAGCAGTTCTTC
- - TRBJ2-7 TRBV15 CATSRPPPREEAYEQYF TGTGCCACCAGCAGACCGCCCCCGAGGGAAGAGGCCTACGAGCAGTACTTC
- - TRBJ2-7 TRBV19 CASRPSSGGLTEQYF TGTGCCAGTAGGCCCTCGTCAGGCGGGTTGACCGAGCAGTACTTC
- - TRBJ2-7 TRBV6-6 CASRPLGTDSYEQYF TGTGCCAGCAGACCCCTTGGGACGGACAGCTACGAGCAGTACTTC
- - TRBJ1-4 TRBV19 CASSISTFQAMGEKLFF TGTGCCAGTAGTATCTCCACGTTCCAGGCGATGGGTGAAAAACTGTTTTTT
TRBD2 - TRBJ2-1 TRBV28 CASSPSGVRDGEQFF TGTGCCAGCAGCCCTAGCGGGGTCAGGGACGGTGAGCAGTTCTTC
- - TRBJ2-7 TRBV28 CASSSTREQYF TGTGCCAGCAGTTCAACGCGCGAGCAGTACTTC
- - TRBJ2-7 TRBV5-6 CASSYLNHEQYF TGTGCCAGCAGTTATCTAAACCACGAGCAGTACTTC
TRBD1 once TRBJ1-6 TRBV19 CASSQWGQGSPLHF TGTGCCAGTAGCCAGTGGGGACAGGGTTCACCCCTCCACTTT
- - TRBJ1-6 TRBV7-2 CASSLVNSYNSPLHF TGTGCCAGCAGCTTAGTAAACTCCTATAATTCACCCCTCCACTTT
- - TRBJ1-2 TRBV9 CASSVVGSSGGNGYTF TGTGCCAGCAGCGTAGTGGGTAGTTCGGGGGGGAATGGCTACACCTTC
- - TRBJ1-1 TRBV6-5 CASSRESTEAFF TGTGCCAGCAGCAGGGAAAGTACTGAAGCTTTCTTT
TRBD1 once TRBJ2-7 TRBV5-1 CASSPDGTGYYEQYF TGCGCCAGCAGCCCTGATGGGACAGGGTACTACGAGCAGTACTTC
TRBD1 once TRBJ1-1 TRBV6-6 CASSYLGTGQSTEAFF TGTGCCAGCAGTTACCTAGGGACAGGGCAGAGCACTGAAGCTTTCTTT
- once TRBJ2-7 TRBV5-6 CASSLDIRLAYEQYF TGTGCCAGCAGCTTGGACATCCGACTGGCCTACGAGCAGTACTTC
- - TRBJ2-5 TRBV20-1 CSATNQETQYF TGCAGTGCTACTAACCAAGAGACCCAGTACTTC
- - TRBJ2-2 TRBV5-1 CASSSSRNTGELFF TGCGCCAGCAGCTCGTCCAGGAACACCGGGGAGCTGTTTTTT
TRBD1 - TRBJ1-2 TRBV5-1 CASSSPGQGATTGYTF TGCGCCAGCAGCAGCCCGGGACAGGGGGCAACTACTGGCTACACCTTC
- - TRBJ2-3 TRBV24-1 CATSDRWGPDTQYF TGTGCCACCAGTGATAGGTGGGGCCCAGATACGCAGTATTTT
TRBD2 - TRBJ2-2 TRBV10-3 CAISDVPGLAGGFGELFF TGTGCCATCAGTGATGTCCCCGGACTAGCGGGAGGTTTTGGGGAGCTGTTTTTT
- - TRBJ2-2 TRBV6-5 CASSYPDTGELFF TGTGCCAGCAGTTACCCAGACACCGGGGAGCTGTTTTTT
- - TRBJ1-2 TRBV28 CASSKRENYGYTF TGTGCCAGCTCGAAGCGTGAAAACTATGGCTACACCTTC